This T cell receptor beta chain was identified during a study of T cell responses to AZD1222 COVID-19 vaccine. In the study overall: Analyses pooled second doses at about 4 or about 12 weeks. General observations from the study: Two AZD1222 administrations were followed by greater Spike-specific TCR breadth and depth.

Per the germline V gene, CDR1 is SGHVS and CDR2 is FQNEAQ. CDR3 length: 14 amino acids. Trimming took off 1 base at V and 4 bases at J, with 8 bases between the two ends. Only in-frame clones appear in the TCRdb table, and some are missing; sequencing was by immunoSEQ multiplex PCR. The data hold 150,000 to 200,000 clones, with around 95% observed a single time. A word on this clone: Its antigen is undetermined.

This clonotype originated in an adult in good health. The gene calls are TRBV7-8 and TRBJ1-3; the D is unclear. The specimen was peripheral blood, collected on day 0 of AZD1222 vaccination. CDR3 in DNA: TGTGCCAGCAGCTTAGATATAGGGGGAAACACCATATATTTT. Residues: CASSLDIGGNTIYF.